The 26 T cell receptor beta chains below come from one sample, sequenced in a study of Ad26.COV2.S vaccination and SARS-CoV-2 variants. Profiling relied on immunoSEQ multiplex PCR, and the TCRdb table lists in-frame clones only, not all of them. The table has tens of thousands of clones, roughly 84% seen once. Sequences were derived from peripheral blood, sampled after recovery from COVID-19. The receptors were sampled from a human donor who had recovered from COVID-19.

J is TRBJ2-7 and V is TRBV11-2; 11 bases are shared with TRBD2. V trimming: 5 bases; J trimming: 4 bases; junction bases outside the gene matches: 7. This CDR3 region has 15 residues. Germline CDR1 and CDR2: SGHAT and FQNNGV. CDR3 nucleotides: TGTGCCAGCAGCGATCCGGGACTAGCGGATTACGAGCAGTACTTC. It codes for CASSDPGLADYEQYF.

The chain carries TRBV28 and TRBJ1-2, with 9 bases identical to TRBD1. Germline V gene sequence: CDR1 MDHEN, CDR2 SYDVKM. The CDR3 totals 15 residues. V trimming: 10 bases; J trimming: 6 bases; junction bases outside the gene matches: 15. In nucleotides, the CDR3 is TGTGCCATCGCACTCGTCCTTACAGGGGGCGATGGCTACACCTTC. As protein: CAIALVLTGGDGYTF.

The chain couples TRBV6-1 to TRBJ2-5, with 13 positions matching TRBD2. The CDR3 is made up of 16 amino acids. Germline V gene sequence: CDR1 MNHNS, CDR2 SASEGT. V dropped 4 bases and J dropped 5; count of bases not matched to a gene: 7. CDR3 bases: TGTGCCAGCAGTGCCCCGGGACTAGCGGGAATTGAGACCCAGTACTTC. It yields the protein CASSAPGLAGIETQYF.

The chain employs TRBV12-3 or TRBV12-4 and TRBJ2-3; D call uncertain. V was cut by 2 bases and J by 2 bases, with 5 bases left in between. This CDR3 comprises 13 residues. CDR3 region: CASSLIATDTQYF. The CDR3, as DNA: TGTGCCAGCAGTTTAATTGCCACAGATACGCAGTATTTT.

This clone was seen repeatedly, ten times or more. The chain is built from TRBV7-9 and TRBJ1-2; 9 bases align to TRBD1. The V and J ends lost 2 bases and 4 bases, in that order; junction bases with no gene match: 2. Germline values: CDR1 SEHNR, CDR2 FQNEAQ (reference sequence). The CDR3 loop spans 14 amino acids. CDR3 DNA sequence: TGTGCCAGCAGCTTAAACAGGGGGCCCTATGGCTACACCTTC. This translates into CASSLNRGPYGYTF.

The rearrangement joins TRBV29-1 to TRBJ1-3, with D maybe TRBD1 (5 bases). The CDR3 is 14 residues long. The germline CDR1 and CDR2 sequences are SQVTM and ANQGSEA. With 1 base removed from V and 5 bases from J, the gap between germline ends came to 12 bases. The CDR3 region is CSVEVSGARNTIYF. The CDR3 coding sequence is TGCAGCGTTGAAGTTAGTGGGGCCCGAAACACCATATATTTT.

The genes are TRBV3-1 (or the pseudogene TRBV3-2) and TRBJ1-6; D uncertain. Trimming took 2 bases from V and 7 from J, leaving 3 bases between them. This CDR3 spans 12 amino acids. Per the germline V gene, CDR1 is LGHDT and CDR2 is YNNKEL (reference sequence). The CDR3, as DNA: TGTGCCAGCAGCCAAAGGAATTCACCCCTCCACTTT. It yields the protein CASSQRNSPLHF.

This clone came up a few times. The genes are TRBV7-6 and TRBJ1-1; maybe TRBD1 (5 bases). V shed 1 base and J shed 4 bases, with 16 bases lying between them. CDR1 SGHVS and CDR2 FNYEAQ come from the germline V gene. The CDR3 runs to 16 residues. The CDR3 sequence is CASSLGDGVRGTEAFF. In nucleotides, the CDR3 is TGTGCCAGCAGCTTAGGGGATGGGGTGAGGGGCACTGAAGCTTTCTTT.

This clone was recorded a few times. V is TRBV2 and J is TRBJ1-1; D is undetermined. The CDR3 runs 13 residues. V dropped 7 bases and J dropped 1 base, with 10 bases sitting between them. Germline values: CDR1 SNHLY, CDR2 FYNNEI. The CDR3 nucleotides read TGTGCCAGCACCGAGACTGAGAACACTGAAGCTTTCTTT. It is translated as CASTETENTEAFF.

This rearrangement joins TRBV27 to TRBJ1-3; D gene unclear. The length of the CDR3 is 14 residues. CDR1 is MNHEY and CDR2 is SMNVEV in the germline V gene (reference sequence). V was cut by 4 bases and J by 0 bases, with 7 bases left in between. The CDR3 nucleotides read TGTGCCAGCAGTTACAGTATCTCTGGAAACACCATATATTTT. It is translated as CASSYSISGNTIYF.

This clone turned up a few times. J is TRBJ2-7 and V is TRBV21-1; the table's D call TRBD2 went unverified against the DNA. TRBV21-1 is a listed pseudogene. The CDR3 has 15 residues. CDR3 sequence (DNA): TGTGCCAGCACCACGGGAGGCCCAAGGACCTACGAGCAGTACTTC. As protein: CASTTGGPRTYEQYF.

V and J are TRBV19 and TRBJ1-6; 10 nucleotides match TRBD1. Germline V lookup: CDR1 LNHDA, CDR2 SQIVND (reference sequence). This CDR3 comprises 16 residues. Trimming took 5 bases from V and 8 from J; bases not matched to a gene: 9. The CDR3 coding sequence is TGTGCCAGTAGTGCACGGGACAGGGGTTGGGATTCACCCCTCCACTTT. Encoded protein: CASSARDRGWDSPLHF.

This sequence joins TRBV7-9 and TRBJ1-6, with a weak D call TRBD1 (6 bases). Germline V lookup: CDR1 SEHNR, CDR2 FQNEAQ (reference sequence). The V end lost 6 bases, the J end lost 9 bases, and 15 bases lay between the germline ends. This CDR3 is 14 amino acids long. CDR3 loop: CASSREQGTSPLHF. The CDR3 DNA reads as TGTGCCAGCAGTCGCGAACAGGGAACTTCACCCCTCCACTTT.

The chain is built from TRBV24-1 and TRBJ2-2; no clear D gene. This CDR3 is 16 amino acids long. Germline CDR1 KGHDR, CDR2 SFDVKD. V lost 1 base and J 4 bases, leaving 12 bases between the germline ends. The CDR3 region is CATSDFLGLSTGELFF. The CDR3 nucleotides read TGTGCCACCAGTGATTTTCTGGGTTTATCCACCGGGGAGCTGTTTTTT.

This chain joins TRBV2 and TRBJ1-5; 11 positions match TRBD1. J lost 6 bases, V lost 7 bases, and 5 bases had no gene match. The CDR3 spans 14 residues. Germline V gene sequence: CDR1 SNHLY, CDR2 FYNNEI. The CDR3 sequence: CASNGQGAGQPQHF. Here the CDR3 DNA reads TGTGCCAGCAATGGACAGGGGGCAGGTCAGCCCCAGCATTTT.

Here the CDR3 reads CASSRTRGGYTF. The CDR3, as DNA: TGTGCCAGCAGCCGCACCAGGGGTGGCTACACCTTC. The rearrangement links TRBV6-5 to TRBJ1-2; D is possibly TRBD1 (6 bases). Trimming cost V 6 bases and J 7 bases, with 12 bases left between them. The CDR3 length is 12 residues. CDR1 is MNHEY and CDR2 is SVGAGI in the germline V gene.

This chain connects TRBV28 to TRBJ1-2; tentative D call: TRBD1 (6 bases). This CDR3 is built from 17 residues. Trimming pared 6 bases from V and 7 bases from J, leaving 27 bases between. Germline CDR1 MDHEN, CDR2 SYDVKM. CDR3 coding DNA: TGTGCCAGCAGCCTCTCCCGAGGACAGAGACGTCTTTTTGGCTACACCTTC. It is translated as CASSLSRGQRRLFGYTF.

This chain joins TRBV14 and TRBJ2-5, with D possibly TRBD2 on 5 matching bases. Germline loops: CDR1 SGHDN, CDR2 FVKESK. V dropped 3 bases and J dropped 3 bases, with 17 bases sitting between them. CDR3 size: 16 residues. The DNA for the CDR3 is TGTGCCAGCAGCCACGTTGGACTTAACCCAGAAGAGACCCAGTACTTC. Translating it yields CASSHVGLNPEETQYF.

V gene TRBV27 combines with J gene TRBJ2-2; D uncertain. The CDR3 is 15 residues long. Trimming cost V 2 bases and J 5 bases, with 12 bases left between them. The germline CDR1 and CDR2 sequences are MNHEY and SMNVEV (reference sequence). The CDR3 here is CASSLGWASTGELFF. The CDR3 coding sequence is TGTGCCAGCAGTTTAGGTTGGGCCTCGACCGGGGAGCTGTTTTTT.

The chain couples TRBV7-9 to TRBJ2-2; the D gene is possibly TRBD1 (6 bases). Germline CDR1 is SEHNR and CDR2 is FQNEAQ (reference sequence). With 5 bases removed from V and 0 bases from J, the gap between germline ends came to 10 bases. This CDR3 spans 15 amino acids. The CDR3 coding sequence is TGTGCCAGCAGCACCTGGGACACGAACACCGGGGAGCTGTTTTTT. Its translation: CASSTWDTNTGELFF. The full variable domain, in which reference TRBV7-9 and TRBJ2-2 provide the parts outside the CDR3, is DTGVSQNPRHKITKRGQNVTFRCDPISEHNRLYWYRQTLGQGPEFLTYFQNEAQLEKSRLLSDRFSAERPKGSFSTLEIQRTEQGDSAMYLCASSTWDTNTGELFFGEGSRLTVL.

V and J are TRBV27 and TRBJ1-2, with D maybe TRBD1 (5 bases). Looked up from germline, CDR1 is MNHEY and CDR2 is SMNVEV (reference sequence). The CDR3 runs 11 residues. V was pared by 4 bases and J by 7 bases, with 7 bases between. CDR3 sequence: CASSSGIGYTF. The CDR3 region has the DNA TGTGCCAGCAGTTCAGGGATTGGCTACACCTTC.

The J gene is TRBJ1-1, the V gene TRBV10-3; D gene uncertain. The CDR3 runs 16 residues. The V end lost 6 bases, the J end lost 0 bases, and 17 bases lay between the germline ends. CDR1 is ENHRY and CDR2 is SYGVKD in the germline V gene. CDR3 in amino acids: CAISGPRDQMNTEAFF. In DNA form, the CDR3 reads TGTGCCATCAGCGGCCCGAGGGATCAAATGAACACTGAAGCTTTCTTT.

This rearrangement joins TRBV7-3 to TRBJ2-6, with TRBD2 identical over 7 bases. V lost 5 bases and J lost 9; bases outside the gene matches: 10. CDR3 length: 15 residues. From germline, CDR1 is SGHTA and CDR2 FQGTGA. The CDR3 DNA reads TGTGCCAGCAGCGCCCGGGGCAGGGAGGGCAACGTCCTGACTTTC. It encodes CASSARGREGNVLTF.

This chain links TRBV4-3 with TRBJ2-1, with 7 nucleotides matching TRBD1. The CDR3 is 18 amino acids. Per the germline V gene, CDR1 is LGHNA and CDR2 is YSLEER. Germline trimming cut 0 bases from V and 2 bases from J; bases unmatched to any gene: 10. Here the CDR3 reads CASSQDLGDREPYNEQFF. The CDR3 DNA reads TGCGCCAGCAGCCAAGATCTAGGAGACAGGGAACCCTACAATGAGCAGTTCTTC.

The table lists this clone with a few counts. CDR3 coding DNA: TGCGCCAGCTCCTCCCAGGGTTCAGATACGCAGTATTTT. Translating it yields CASSSQGSDTQYF. The chain couples TRBV4-1 to TRBJ2-3; D possibly corresponds to TRBD1 (5 bases). V lost 8 bases and J lost 4, with 13 bases in between. The CDR3 consists of 13 residues. Germline CDR1 is MGHRA and CDR2 is YSYEKL.

This clone has only a few counts. V is TRBV28 and J is TRBJ1-6; possibly TRBD1 for D (5 bases). Per germline, CDR1 MDHEN and CDR2 SYDVKM. Between the trimmed V and J ends, which lost 4 bases and 6 bases, there was a span of 16 bases. The CDR3 is 16 amino acids. The CDR3, as DNA: TGTGCCAGCAGTTCCCGCCGGGGCGGACCTAATTCACCCCTCCACTTT. It codes for CASSSRRGGPNSPLHF.